One sample yielded the 23 T cell receptor beta chains listed below, sequenced in a study of metastatic and nonmetastatic thyroid tumors. All patients were treatment-naive before thyroid surgery. TCRdb used MiXCR to call clones anew from the PCR reads. The repertoire holds about 38,000 clones, about 30% seen once, with roughly a tenth in the top ten. Sequencing was carried out using blood. Every receptor here comes from a male donor with papillary thyroid cancer or a benign thyroid nodule (not recorded which). Some clones in this sample may be carry-over from other donors' samples.

This clone occurred many times. This chain connects TRBV2 to TRBJ2-4; unclear D gene. Per the germline V gene, CDR1 is SNHLY and CDR2 is FYNNEI. V was cut by 6 bases and J by 10 bases, with 10 bases left in between. CDR3 length: 11 residues. CDR3 DNA: TGTGCCAGCAGCCTACGTCTTATTCAGTACTTC. Translating it yields CASSLRLIQYF.

The V call is TRBV13, the J call TRBJ2-3, with 11 bases identical to TRBD1. Trimming took 3 bases from V and 6 from J; bases not matched to a gene: 5. Germline V gives CDR1 PRHDT, CDR2 FYEKMQ (reference sequence). CDR3 length: 15 amino acids. In DNA form, the CDR3 reads TGTGCCAGCAGCTTGCCCGGGACAGGGGGGGATACGCAGTATTTT. Its translation: CASSLPGTGGDTQYF.

A few counts support this clone. This chain links TRBV20-1 with TRBJ1-1, with D unresolved. The CDR3 is 13 amino acids. Germline V gene sequence: CDR1 DFQATT, CDR2 SNEGSKA (reference sequence). V gave up 0 bases and J gave up 0 bases, with 5 bases separating them. Here the CDR3 reads CSARDAVNTEAFF. In nucleotides, the CDR3 is TGCAGTGCTAGAGATGCAGTGAACACTGAAGCTTTCTTT.

At least ten counts were recorded for this clone. The chain uses TRBV27 and TRBJ2-1; the match to TRBD1 covers 9 bases. The CDR3 consists of 14 residues. V lost 10 bases, J lost 6 bases, and 10 bases stayed unmatched. Germline CDR1 and CDR2: MNHEY and SMNVEV (reference sequence). The CDR3 DNA reads as TGTGCCACAAGGGGGACAGGGTTTCGCAATGAGCAGTTCTTC. This gives the protein CATRGTGFRNEQFF.

Comment on this clone: The junction departs from the called germline gene at one end, perhaps through a read error. J is TRBJ2-6 and V is TRBV20-1; D assignment may be TRBD1 or TRBD2 (5 bases each). This CDR3 comprises 15 residues. The germline V gene encodes CDR1 DFQATT and CDR2 SNEGSKA (reference sequence). The CDR3 DNA sequence: TGCAGTGCTATCCCAAGGATGGCCGGGGCCAACTTCCTGACTTTC. Translating gives CSAIPRMAGANFLTF.

This clone is classed as medium-sized. The CDR3 here is CASSLEGGFYQPQHF. CDR3 bases: TGTGCCAGCAGCTTAGAAGGAGGGTTTTATCAGCCCCAGCATTTT. This chain connects TRBV11-2 to TRBJ1-5; D remains ambiguous. The germline V and J ends were trimmed by 0 bases and 5 bases, with 11 bases remaining between them. Per germline, CDR1 SGHAT and CDR2 FQNNGV. This CDR3 contains 15 residues.

The sample holds many counts of this clone. The J gene is TRBJ2-1, the V gene TRBV6-5; D remains ambiguous. Germline loops: CDR1 MNHEY, CDR2 SVGAGI. The CDR3 totals 17 residues. Trimming took off 0 bases at V and 8 bases at J, with 20 bases between the two ends. The CDR3 loop reads CASSYSPANDGPDEQFF. The CDR3 DNA is TGTGCCAGCAGTTACTCGCCGGCTAACGATGGACCCGATGAGCAGTTCTTC.

This chain links TRBV20-1 with TRBJ2-1; 16 nucleotides line up with TRBD2. The germline V gene encodes CDR1 DFQATT and CDR2 SNEGSKA (reference sequence). The CDR3 sequence is 17 residues long. V shed 5 bases, J shed 6 bases, and the junction held 10 bases outside the gene matches. CDR3 in DNA: TGCAGTGCTTCCTCTGGGACTAGCGGGAGGGTATTCAATGAGCAGTTCTTC. It specifies CSASSGTSGRVFNEQFF.

By frequency in the sample, this clone is medium-sized. CDR3 in amino acids: CATSFGTASSYEQYF. CDR3 DNA: TGTGCCACCTCATTTGGGACAGCGAGCTCCTACGAGCAGTACTTC. The chain recombines TRBV6-1 with TRBJ2-7; TRBD1 agrees at 7 bases. The CDR3 is 15 residues long. Germline V gene sequence: CDR1 MNHNS, CDR2 SASEGT. V lost 10 bases, J lost 0 bases, and 12 bases stayed unmatched.

This clone has a count of ten or more. This may come from a read error, since a much larger clone is one base off. Other nucleotide sequences in the sample specify the same CDR3. The chain carries TRBV28 and TRBJ1-2; 8 bases line up with TRBD1. Germline CDR1 is MDHEN and CDR2 is SYDVKM. This CDR3 region has 13 residues. The CDR3 here is CASITLTGDGYTF. The CDR3 coding sequence is TGCGCCAGCATTACTCTGACAGGGGATGGCTACACCTTC.

The V call is TRBV5-1, the J call TRBJ2-2; D may match TRBD1 or TRBD2 (5 bases each). The CDR3 spans 17 residues. In germline, CDR1 is SGHRS, CDR2 YFSETQ. V was shortened by 0 bases and J by 1 base, with 13 bases between the two germline ends. CDR3 region: CASSLDPGRKNTGELFF. The CDR3 DNA follows: TGCGCCAGCAGCTTGGATCCGGGACGGAAGAACACCGGGGAGCTGTTTTTT.

This clone was seen ten or more times. The rearrangement joins TRBV11-3 to TRBJ2-3; D not resolved. The CDR3 is made up of 12 amino acids. Germline assignment: CDR1 SGHNT and CDR2 YENEEA. The germline V and J ends were trimmed by 1 base and 4 bases, with 3 bases remaining between them. This CDR3 reads CASSLVPDTQYF. DNA for the CDR3: TGTGCCAGCAGCTTAGTTCCAGATACGCAGTATTTT.

The table lists this clone with a few counts. V gene TRBV27 combines with J gene TRBJ1-2; unclear D gene. Looked up from germline, CDR1 is MNHEY and CDR2 is SMNVEV (reference sequence). The CDR3 is 14 amino acids. V was cut by 3 bases and J by 7 bases, with 15 bases left in between. The CDR3 region is CASSFTVNTLGYTF. Written as DNA, the CDR3 is TGTGCCAGCAGTTTCACGGTCAACACCCTTGGCTACACCTTC.

This chain joins TRBV3-1 and TRBJ2-7, with TRBD1 matching over 8 bases. The germline gives CDR1 LGHDT, CDR2 YNNKEL (reference sequence). CDR3 length equals 17 residues. J lost 3 bases, V lost 7 bases, and 17 bases had no gene match. In DNA form, the CDR3 reads TGTGCCAGCAACCCGACAGGGGAGACCATTATTAACTACGAGCAGTACTTC. Translation: CASNPTGETIINYEQYF.

This clone was seen ten or more times. V is TRBV25-1 and J is TRBJ2-5; D is unresolved. The CDR3 spans 17 residues. The germline gives CDR1 MGHDK, CDR2 SYGVNS. Trimming took 3 bases from V and 2 from J, leaving 19 bases between them. CDR3 amino acids: CASSDERSTQTQETQYF. CDR3 in DNA: TGTGCCAGCAGTGACGAGAGGAGTACCCAGACTCAAGAGACCCAGTACTTC.

This clone was detected many times. This chain joins TRBV5-1 and TRBJ2-2, with D possibly TRBD2 on 6 matching bases. Germline V lookup: CDR1 SGHRS, CDR2 YFSETQ. Trimming removed 0 bases from V and 6 bases from J, with 12 bases in between. The CDR3 runs to 15 residues. In nucleotides, the CDR3 is TGCGCCAGCAGCTTGGACGCGGGAACCGCCGGGGAGCTGTTTTTT. The encoded protein is CASSLDAGTAGELFF.

CDR3 protein: CSARDLTSGAYEQYF. The CDR3 DNA follows: TGCAGTGCTAGAGATTTGACTAGCGGGGCCTACGAGCAGTACTTC. V gene TRBV20-1 combines with J gene TRBJ2-7, with 11 bases fitting TRBD2. The CDR3 has 15 residues. After removal of 0 bases from V and 2 bases from J, the junction contained 3 bases not matched to a gene. Germline-derived CDR1 and CDR2 are DFQATT and SNEGSKA (reference sequence).

The rearrangement links TRBV28 to TRBJ1-1; no definite D call. Germline lookup yields CDR1 MDHEN and CDR2 SYDVKM. Trimming left V 4 bases short and J 2 bases short, with 8 bases between. CDR3 length: 13 residues. The CDR3 bases are TGTGCCAGCAGTTCCGACAAAAACACTGAAGCTTTCTTT. Residues: CASSSDKNTEAFF.

CDR3 sequence (DNA): TGTGCCAGCTCACCTGGAGGGGCGTATGAGCAGTTCTTC. Translation gives CASSPGGAYEQFF. This rearrangement joins TRBV18 to TRBJ2-1, with TRBD2 as a possible D gene (6 bases). Germline CDR1 reads KGHSH; CDR2 reads LQKENI. Between the trimmed V and J ends, which lost 3 bases and 8 bases, there was a span of 11 bases. The CDR3 sequence is 13 residues long. The full variable domain, completed using reference TRBV18 and TRBJ2-1, is NAGVMQNPRHLVRRRGQEARLRCSPMKGHSHVYWYRQLPEEGLKFMVYLQKENIIDESGMPKERFSAEFPKEGPSILRIQQVVRGDSAAYFCASSPGGAYEQFFGPGTRLTVL.

The J gene is TRBJ2-2, the V gene TRBV4-2; 8 bases align to TRBD2. The CDR3 totals 16 residues. Germline values: CDR1 LGHNA, CDR2 YNFKEQ. Unmatched junction bases numbered 1, after V lost 0 bases and J lost 1 base. The CDR3 sequence: CASSQELAGNTGELFF. The DNA of the CDR3 is TGTGCCAGCAGCCAAGAGCTAGCGGGGAACACCGGGGAGCTGTTTTTT.

This clone has a handful of counts. The rearrangement links TRBV10-1 to TRBJ2-3; 7 bases are shared with TRBD1. Germline assignment: CDR1 WNHNN and CDR2 SYGVQD (reference sequence). With V trimmed by 6 bases and J by 2 bases, 14 bases remained unmatched. The length of the CDR3 is 17 residues. The CDR3 region is CASSSRGGLTPTDTQYF. CDR3 nucleotide sequence: TGCGCCAGCAGCTCCCGAGGGGGCCTAACTCCCACAGATACGCAGTATTTT.

This clone was seen a handful of times. V and J are TRBV6-6 and TRBJ1-1; D not certain. Germline V gene lookup returns CDR1 MNHNY and CDR2 SVGAGI (reference sequence). The V gene lost 10 bases and the J gene lost 0 bases, with 15 bases spanning the gap. This CDR3 comprises 14 residues. CDR3 nucleotide sequence: TGTGCCACCAGATACAGCGATCTGAACACTGAAGCTTTCTTT. Its translation: CATRYSDLNTEAFF.

J is TRBJ2-5 and V is TRBV7-9, with D perhaps TRBD1 (6 bases). The CDR3 runs to 14 residues. CDR1 and CDR2 from the germline V gene are SEHNR and FQNEAQ (reference sequence). Between the trimmed V and J ends, which lost 1 base and 7 bases, there was a span of 13 bases. The CDR3 bases are TGTGCCAGCAGCTTAGTTTCAGGGGTGGGGACCCAGTACTTC. Translated, it gives CASSLVSGVGTQYF. Full variable domain (outside the CDR3, taken from reference TRBV7-9 and TRBJ2-5): DTGVSQNPRHKITKRGQNVTFRCDPISEHNRLYWYRQTLGQGPEFLTYFQNEAQLEKSRLLSDRFSAERPKGSFSTLEIQRTEQGDSAMYLCASSLVSGVGTQYFGPGTRLLVL.